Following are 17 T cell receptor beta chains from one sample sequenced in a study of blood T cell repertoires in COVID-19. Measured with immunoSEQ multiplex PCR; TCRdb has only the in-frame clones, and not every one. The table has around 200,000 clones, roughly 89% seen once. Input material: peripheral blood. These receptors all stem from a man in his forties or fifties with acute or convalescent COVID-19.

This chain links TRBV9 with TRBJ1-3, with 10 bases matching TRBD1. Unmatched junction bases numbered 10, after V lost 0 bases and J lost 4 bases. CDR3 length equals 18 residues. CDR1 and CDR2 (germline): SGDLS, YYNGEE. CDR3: CASSVARQGARKGNTIYF. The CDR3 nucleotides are TGTGCCAGCAGCGTAGCCAGACAGGGGGCGCGGAAAGGAAACACCATATATTTT.

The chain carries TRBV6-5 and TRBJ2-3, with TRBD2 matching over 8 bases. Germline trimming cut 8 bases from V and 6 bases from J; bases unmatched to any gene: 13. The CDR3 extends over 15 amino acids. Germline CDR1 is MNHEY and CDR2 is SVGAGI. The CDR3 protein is CASSLRSGGRDTQYF. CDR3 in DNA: TGTGCCAGCTCACTCCGAAGCGGGGGTAGGGATACGCAGTATTTT.

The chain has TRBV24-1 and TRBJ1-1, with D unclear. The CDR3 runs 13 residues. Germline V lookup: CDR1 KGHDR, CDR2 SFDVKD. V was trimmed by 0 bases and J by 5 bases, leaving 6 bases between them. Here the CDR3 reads CATSDLRGTEAFF. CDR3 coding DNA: TGTGCCACCAGTGATTTGAGAGGGACTGAAGCTTTCTTT.

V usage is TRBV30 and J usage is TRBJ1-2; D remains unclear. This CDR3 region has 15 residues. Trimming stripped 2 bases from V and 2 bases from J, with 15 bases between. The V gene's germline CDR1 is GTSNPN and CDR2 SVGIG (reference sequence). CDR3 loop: CAWSLGQRSNYGYTF. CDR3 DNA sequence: TGTGCCTGGAGTCTCGGCCAGCGAAGCAACTATGGCTACACCTTC.

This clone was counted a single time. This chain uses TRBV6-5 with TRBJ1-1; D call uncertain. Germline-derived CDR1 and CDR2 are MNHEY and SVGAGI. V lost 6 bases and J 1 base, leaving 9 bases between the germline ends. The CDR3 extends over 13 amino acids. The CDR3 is CASRKPTNTEAFF. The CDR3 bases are TGTGCCAGCAGAAAGCCTACGAACACTGAAGCTTTCTTT.

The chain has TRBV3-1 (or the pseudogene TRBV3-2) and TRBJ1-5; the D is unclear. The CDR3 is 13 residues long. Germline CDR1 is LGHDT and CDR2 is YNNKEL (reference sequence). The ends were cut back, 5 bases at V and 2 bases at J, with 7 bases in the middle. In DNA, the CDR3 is TGTGCCAGCAGCACCCGGGGCAATCAGCCCCAGCATTTT. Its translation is CASSTRGNQPQHF.

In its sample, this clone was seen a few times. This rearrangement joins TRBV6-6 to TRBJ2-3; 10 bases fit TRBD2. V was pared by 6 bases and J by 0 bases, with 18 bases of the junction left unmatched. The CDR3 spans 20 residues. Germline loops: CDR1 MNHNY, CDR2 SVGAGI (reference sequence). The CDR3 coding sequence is TGTGCCAGCAGCCCCTCGAGCGGGGGGGCATCTCTATCTAGCACAGATACGCAGTATTTT. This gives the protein CASSPSSGGASLSSTDTQYF.

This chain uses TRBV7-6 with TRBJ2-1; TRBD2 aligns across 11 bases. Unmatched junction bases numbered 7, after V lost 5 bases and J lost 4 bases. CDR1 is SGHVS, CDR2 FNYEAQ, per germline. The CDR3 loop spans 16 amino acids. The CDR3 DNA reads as TGTGCCAGCAGCCGTAGCGGGGGGGTAGTTTACAATGAGCAGTTCTTC. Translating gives CASSRSGGVVYNEQFF.

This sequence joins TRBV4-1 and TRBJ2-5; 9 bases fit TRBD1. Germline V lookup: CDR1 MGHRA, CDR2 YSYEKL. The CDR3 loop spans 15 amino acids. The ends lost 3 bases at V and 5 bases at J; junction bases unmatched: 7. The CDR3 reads CASSHRTGVIETQYF. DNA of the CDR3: TGCGCCAGCAGCCACCGGACAGGGGTGATCGAGACCCAGTACTTC.

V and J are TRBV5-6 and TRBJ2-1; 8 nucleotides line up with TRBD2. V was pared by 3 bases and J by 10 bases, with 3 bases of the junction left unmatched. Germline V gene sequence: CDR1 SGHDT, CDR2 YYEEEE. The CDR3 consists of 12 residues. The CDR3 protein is CASSSGGGEQFF. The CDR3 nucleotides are TGTGCCAGCAGCTCCGGGGGGGGCGAGCAGTTCTTC. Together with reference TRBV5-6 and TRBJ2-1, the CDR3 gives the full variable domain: DAGVTQSPTHLIKTRGQQVTLRCSPKSGHDTVSWYQQALGQGPQFIFQYYEEEERQRGNFPDRFSGHQFPNYSSELNVNALLLGDSALYLCASSSGGGEQFFGPGTRLTVL.

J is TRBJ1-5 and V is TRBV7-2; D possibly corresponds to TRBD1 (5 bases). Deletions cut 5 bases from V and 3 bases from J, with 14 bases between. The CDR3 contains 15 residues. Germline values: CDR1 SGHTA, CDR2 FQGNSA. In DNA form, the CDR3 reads TGTGCCAGCAGCGCTGACAGCGCTGTCAATCAGCCCCAGCATTTT. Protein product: CASSADSAVNQPQHF.

For the CDR3, the DNA is TGTGCCTGGAGACGCGGAAGAATTGGTAACTATGGCTACACCTTC. Translated: CAWRRGRIGNYGYTF. J is TRBJ1-2 and V is TRBV30; D remains unclear. Germline V gene data show CDR1 as GTSNPN and CDR2 as SVGIG (reference sequence). V lost 3 bases and J 1 base, leaving 15 bases between the germline ends. The CDR3 has 15 amino acids.

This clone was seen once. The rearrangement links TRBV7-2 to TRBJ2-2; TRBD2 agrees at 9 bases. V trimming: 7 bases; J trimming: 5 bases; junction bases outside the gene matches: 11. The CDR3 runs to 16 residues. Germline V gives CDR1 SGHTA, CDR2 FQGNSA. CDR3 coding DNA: TGTGCCAGCACCCCGAGGCGGGGGGGCCTTACCGGGGAGCTGTTTTTT. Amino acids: CASTPRRGGLTGELFF.

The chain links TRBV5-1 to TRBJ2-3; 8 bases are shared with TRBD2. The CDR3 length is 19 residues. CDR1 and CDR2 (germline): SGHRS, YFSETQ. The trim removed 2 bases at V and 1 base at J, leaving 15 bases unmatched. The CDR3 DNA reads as TGCGCCAGCAGCTTTGGGTACGGGGGGGTCCCCTCGGGCACAGATACGCAGTATTTT. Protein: CASSFGYGGVPSGTDTQYF.

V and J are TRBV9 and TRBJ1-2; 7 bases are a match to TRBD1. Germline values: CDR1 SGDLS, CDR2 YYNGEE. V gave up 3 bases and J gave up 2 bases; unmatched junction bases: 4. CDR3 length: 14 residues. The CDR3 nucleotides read TGTGCCAGCAGCGCCTCGGGACAGAACTATGGCTACACCTTC. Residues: CASSASGQNYGYTF.

The CDR3 DNA reads as TGTGCCAGCAGTCCGGGGGGGGGACAGCCCCAGCATTTT. Protein sequence: CASSPGGGQPQHF. This rearrangement joins TRBV6-4 to TRBJ1-5; maybe TRBD1 (5 bases). The germline V gene has CDR1 MRHNA and CDR2 SNTAGT. This CDR3 contains 13 residues. Between the trimmed V and J ends, which lost 5 bases and 7 bases, there was a span of 12 bases.

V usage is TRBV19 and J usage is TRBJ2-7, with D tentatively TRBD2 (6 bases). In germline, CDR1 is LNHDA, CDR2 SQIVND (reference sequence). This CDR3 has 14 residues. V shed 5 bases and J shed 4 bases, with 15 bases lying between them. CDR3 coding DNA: TGTGCCAGTAGTGGGGGGAACTCGAGGTACGAGCAGTACTTC. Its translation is CASSGGNSRYEQYF.